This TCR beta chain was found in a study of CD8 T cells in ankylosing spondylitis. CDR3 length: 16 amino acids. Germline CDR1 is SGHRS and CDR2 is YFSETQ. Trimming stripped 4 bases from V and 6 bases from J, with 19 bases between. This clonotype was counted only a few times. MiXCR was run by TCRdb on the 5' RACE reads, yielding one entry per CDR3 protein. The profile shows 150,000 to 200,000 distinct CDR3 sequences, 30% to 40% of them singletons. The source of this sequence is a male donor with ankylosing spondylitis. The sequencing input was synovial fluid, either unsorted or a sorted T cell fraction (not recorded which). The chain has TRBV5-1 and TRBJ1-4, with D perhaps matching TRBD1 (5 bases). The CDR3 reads CASSPGNGVGDEKLFF. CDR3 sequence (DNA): TGCGCCAGCAGCCCCGGAAATGGGGTGGGGGATGAAAAACTGTTTTTT.